The 16 T cell receptor beta chains listed next were all sequenced from one sample in a study of T cell clonality in common variable immunodeficiency. TCRdb keeps only in-frame clones here, not all; method: immunoSEQ multiplex PCR. Altogether tens of thousands of clones were found in the sample, and no singletons occur. The sample taken for sequencing was peripheral blood mononuclear cells. The receptors originated from a person between 18 and 75 years old in good health.

This clone has a handful of counts. A much bigger clone sits one base away, suggesting this may be a read error. The read is 3 residues too short to cover the CDR3 end, so that end is filled in from the germline J gene. Other DNA sequences in the same sample also yield this CDR3. The V and J genes are TRBV7-9 and TRBJ2-2, with unresolved D. The CDR3 runs 13 residues. Looked up from germline, CDR1 is SEHNR and CDR2 is FQNEAQ (reference sequence). The V and J ends lost 9 bases and 2 bases respectively, with 10 bases between them. CDR3 sequence reads: CASSISNTGELFF. The sequenced part of the CDR3 DNA is TGTGCCAGTAGCATTAGTAACACCGGGGAG.

This clone has a count of ten or more. The sequenced fragment ends 3 residues before the CDR3 boundary, so the rest is inferred from the germline J gene. This chain joins TRBV14 and TRBJ2-2; D call uncertain. V was trimmed by 2 bases and J by 4 bases, leaving 11 bases between them. The CDR3 is made up of 15 amino acids. Germline CDR1 and CDR2: SGHDN and FVKESK. CDR3 DNA (partial): TGTGCCAGCAGCCAATTTTCTGGGCGCACCGGGGAG. Translating it yields CASSQFSGRTGE. Given in full, the CDR3 is CASSQFSGRTGELFF.

This clone was observed many times. The DNA ends 3 residues before the CDR3 does, and the rest of the CDR3 is filled in from the germline J gene. This chain links TRBV12-3 or TRBV12-4 with TRBJ1-1; no firm D call. The germline V and J ends were trimmed by 0 bases and 4 bases, with 6 bases remaining between them. The CDR3 extends over 13 amino acids. Incomplete CDR3 DNA: TGTGCCAGCAGTTTAGCCAGATCCACTGAA. Translated: CASSLARSTE. The whole CDR3 sequence reads CASSLARSTEAFF.

This clone came up many times. With the read ending 3 residues before the CDR3 end, the germline J gene is used to fill in that end. The chain carries TRBV20-1 and TRBJ2-3, with TRBD2 matching 7 bases. Germline V gives CDR1 DFQATT, CDR2 SNEGSKA (reference sequence). This CDR3 region has 16 residues. The junction had 12 bases not matched to a gene; V was cut back by 6 bases and J by 0 bases. CDR3 sequence: CSARPLASSSTDTQYF. The sequenced part of the CDR3 DNA is TGCAGTGCGCGTCCACTAGCGAGCTCTAGCACAGATACG.

This clone was seen ten or more times. The chain's CDR3 is CASSFGQGEEKLFF. The DNA read from the CDR3 is TGTGCCAGCAGCTTCGGTCAGGGGGAAGAAAAA. The rearrangement joins TRBV5-6 to TRBJ1-4, with 7 positions matching TRBD1. The read stops 3 residues short of the end of the CDR3; the missing end is completed from the germline J gene. Germline assignment: CDR1 SGHDT and CDR2 YYEEEE. Unmatched junction bases numbered 6, after V lost 2 bases and J lost 8 bases. The CDR3 is made up of 14 amino acids.

This clone was recorded at least ten times. Here the CDR3 reads CASSDGQGAFGYTF. CDR3 DNA, as far as it was read: TGTGCCAGCAGTGACGGACAGGGGGCTTTTGGC. The V gene is TRBV28, the J gene TRBJ1-2, with TRBD1 identical over 11 bases. The CDR3 goes on 3 residues after the read ends, and that part is filled in from the germline J gene. Germline trimming cut 5 bases from V and 7 bases from J; bases unmatched to any gene: 6. Looked up from germline, CDR1 is MDHEN and CDR2 is SYDVKM. The CDR3 runs to 14 residues.

At least ten counts were recorded for this clone. The read terminates 3 residues ahead of where the CDR3 ends, so the germline J gene completes it. The chain joins TRBV19 to TRBJ2-1, with 10 positions matching TRBD2. The CDR3 is 13 amino acids. CDR1 LNHDA and CDR2 SQIVND come from the germline V gene (reference sequence). The V segment lost 4 bases and the J segment 9 bases; nucleotides outside the gene matches: 3. Partial CDR3 DNA: TGTGCCAGTAGTAAGACTAGCGGGTTTGAG. Translating it yields CASSKTSGFE. The full CDR3 reads CASSKTSGFEQFF. Combining the CDR3 with reference TRBV19 and TRBJ2-1 gives the whole variable domain DGGITQSPKYLFRKEGQNVTLSCEQNLNHDAMYWYRQDPGQGLRLIYYSQIVNDFQKGDIAEGYSVSREKKESFPLTVTSAQKNPTAFYLCASSKTSGFEQFFGPGTRLTVL.

This clone was observed at least ten times. Sequencing ends 3 residues short of the CDR3 end; the germline J gene provides the rest. The chain employs TRBV14 and TRBJ2-1; weak D call: TRBD2 (6 bases). Germline CDR1 and CDR2: SGHDN and FVKESK. V was pared by 5 bases and J by 5 bases, with 16 bases between. This CDR3 is built from 15 residues. Partial CDR3 DNA: TGTGCCAGCAGCTCGCCTACTAGCTACCACAATGAG. It specifies CASSSPTSYHNE. The complete CDR3 protein is CASSSPTSYHNEQFF.

At least ten counts were recorded for this clone. The sequence runs out 3 residues before the end of the CDR3; the remainder is reconstructed from the germline J gene. The rearrangement links TRBV20-1 to TRBJ2-1, with D tentatively TRBD1 or TRBD2 (5 bases each). Germline V gene sequence: CDR1 DFQATT, CDR2 SNEGSKA (reference sequence). This CDR3 has 13 amino acids. V shed 1 base and J shed 9 bases, with 13 bases lying between them. CDR3 residues: CSARVARGVEQFF. Partial CDR3 DNA: TGCAGTGCTAGAGTAGCCCGAGGGGTTGAG.

This clone was picked up many times. Partial CDR3 DNA: TGCAGTGCTACTCCGGGACTAGCGGGAGTGGTAGAGACC. It specifies CSATPGLAGVVET. Given in full, the CDR3 is CSATPGLAGVVETQYF. This chain connects TRBV20-1 to TRBJ2-5, with TRBD2 matching 14 bases. The read comes to an end 3 residues before the CDR3 does, leaving the germline J gene to fill in the end. The CDR3 totals 16 residues. Germline V gives CDR1 DFQATT, CDR2 SNEGSKA (reference sequence). V was clipped by 4 bases and J by 4 bases; unmatched bases: 8.

In its sample, this clone was seen many times. Sequencing ends 3 residues short of the CDR3 end; the germline J gene provides the rest. The chain has TRBV7-9 and TRBJ1-2; D call uncertain. Germline V lookup: CDR1 SEHNR, CDR2 FQNEAQ (reference sequence). This CDR3 has 13 residues. CDR3 bases read: TGTGCCAGCAGCCCTCACTTGCGAGTAGGC. Its translation: CASSPHLRVG. The full CDR3 is CASSPHLRVGYTF.

Details on this clone: The CDR3 end falls 3 residues outside the read, so it is completed with the germline J gene. The chain recombines TRBV6-1 with TRBJ2-7; D not certain. The V end lost 6 bases, the J end lost 2 bases, and 11 bases lay between the germline ends. The V gene's germline CDR1 is MNHNS and CDR2 SASEGT. This CDR3 region has 13 residues. The sequenced CDR3 bases are TGTGCCAGCAGGGAAAGGCCGCCCTACGAG. Protein sequence: CASRERPPYE. The whole CDR3 protein is CASRERPPYEQYF.

This clone has at least ten counts. The read falls 3 residues short of the CDR3 end, and the missing part is taken from the germline J gene. The chain has TRBV5-4 and TRBJ2-7; TRBD1 is a possible D gene (6 bases). Between the trimmed V and J ends, which lost 0 bases and 3 bases, there was a span of 16 bases. CDR3 length equals 16 residues. Germline loops: CDR1 SGHNT, CDR2 YYREEE (reference sequence). The chain's CDR3 is CASSLALGGRFYEQYF. The part of the CDR3 DNA that was read is TGTGCCAGCAGCTTGGCCCTAGGGGGAAGATTCTACGAG.

This clone has just a few counts. The DNA ends 3 residues before the CDR3 does, and the rest of the CDR3 is filled in from the germline J gene. The chain uses TRBV11-2 and TRBJ1-1; unclear D gene. Germline CDR1 reads SGHAT; CDR2 reads FQNNGV. V lost 2 bases to trimming and J lost 2 bases, with 12 bases between them. The CDR3 is made up of 15 amino acids. The covered CDR3 bases are TGTGCCAGCAGCTTATTTATCGAGACTAACACTGAA. Translating gives CASSLFIETNTE. The full CDR3 is CASSLFIETNTEAFF.

This clone has a count of ten or more. The read ends 3 residues early relative to the CDR3; the germline J gene fills the gap. The chain recombines TRBV20-1 with TRBJ2-7; 9 positions agree with TRBD2. J gave up 4 bases and V 4 bases, and 8 bases lay outside the gene matches. Germline CDR1 reads DFQATT; CDR2 reads SNEGSKA (reference sequence). The CDR3 loop spans 14 amino acids. The CDR3 loop reads CSANPGLATYEQYF. The covered CDR3 bases are TGCAGTGCTAACCCGGGACTAGCAACGTACGAG.

This clone has ten or more counts. The sequence runs out 3 residues before the end of the CDR3; the remainder is reconstructed from the germline J gene. V and J are TRBV2 and TRBJ1-1; weak D call: TRBD1 (6 bases). The CDR3 sequence is 16 residues long. V was trimmed by 7 bases and J by 4 bases, leaving 22 bases between them. Germline V lookup: CDR1 SNHLY, CDR2 FYNNEI. The part of the CDR3 DNA that was read is TGTGCCAGCATCTCCCAGGGGTCAATTAGTATCACTGAA. Amino acids: CASISQGSISITE. The whole CDR3 protein reads CASISQGSISITEAFF.